This T cell receptor (beta chain) was found in a study of tumor-infiltrating lymphocytes in primary liver carcinoma. In the study overall: Patients were men and women aged 30 to 69 years. Whole-study results and caveats: Lower overlap was observed for tumor-adjacent and tumor-blood pairs relative to tumor region pairs. Blood had a significantly lower top-250-clone fraction than tumors did (p = 0.039).

Making TCR beta cDNA involved around 520 ng total RNA and a constant-region primer. The TCR beta library was amplified through three nested multiplex PCR rounds in a modified ARM-PCR procedure. Primers for the first two PCR rounds were TRBV1-TRBV30 forward primers and a C-beta reverse primer (approximately 10 cycles per round). One entry per CDR3 protein results from TCRdb running MiXCR on the multiplex PCR reads. The sample lists fewer than 350,000 distinct CDR3 sequences, 55% to 65% occurring once. It was unsorted whole blood that yielded blood RNA, and germline DNA was also extracted. Enrolled patients were chronically infected with HBV and treatment-naive. This clonotype was observed a few times. Its target is not known. The CDR3 runs 15 residues. Per the germline V gene, CDR1 is SGHNT and CDR2 is YYREEE (reference sequence). Trimming took off 0 bases at V and 5 bases at J, with 12 bases between the two ends.

The chain links TRBV5-4 to TRBJ2-1; D gene unclear. This clonotype originated in a man aged 35-49 years with primary liver carcinoma and hepatitis B virus infection. The sequencing input was peripheral blood. The CDR3, as DNA: TGTGCCAGCAGCTTGGACGGGCCTGTCCACAATGAGCAGTTCTTC. This encodes CASSLDGPVHNEQFF.